Shown below are 28 T cell receptor beta chains from a single sample sequenced in a study of cytomegalovirus exposure and HLA in healthy donors. With 60 Vbeta and 13 Jbeta primers, the PCR was carried out. Using immunoSEQ multiplex PCR, the repertoire was profiled, and TCRdb retains in-frame clones only, with some absent. The sample has tens of thousands of clones; about two thirds are singletons. The sequenced sample consisted of PBMCs. All receptors come from a woman aged 45 to 65 in good health and CMV-seropositive.

This clone was observed a few times. The J gene is TRBJ2-5, the V gene TRBV6-5; 8 nucleotides align to TRBD2. The DNA matches TRBJ2-7 better at its end, which makes the J call doubtful. The CDR3 totals 15 residues. The germline gives CDR1 MNHEY, CDR2 SVGAGI. CDR3 sequence (DNA): TGTGCCAGCAGTAGAGCCGGGACTAGTGGGGGCGAGCAGTACTTC. It encodes CASSRAGTSGGEQYF.

This rearrangement joins TRBV9 to TRBJ2-5, with TRBD1 identical over 7 bases. The CDR3 spans 15 residues. CDR1 is SGDLS, CDR2 YYNGEE, per germline. Trimming at V came to 0 bases and at J to 5 bases, leaving 7 bases not matched to a gene. The CDR3: CASSVAEGGWETQYF. In DNA, the CDR3 is TGTGCCAGCAGCGTAGCTGAAGGGGGCTGGGAGACCCAGTACTTC.

This chain links TRBV7-3 with TRBJ1-2, with unresolved D. The CDR3 has 15 amino acids. Germline assignment: CDR1 SGHTA and CDR2 FQGTGA. V gave up 1 base and J gave up 5 bases, with 14 bases separating them. The CDR3 reads CASSLNSFGSYGYTF. The CDR3 nucleotides read TGTGCCAGCAGCTTAAATAGCTTCGGCAGTTATGGCTACACCTTC.

The V call is TRBV5-5, the J call TRBJ2-3, with 9 bases fitting TRBD2. Trimming took 2 bases from V and 4 from J; bases not matched to a gene: 2. Germline assignment: CDR1 SGHKS and CDR2 YYEKEE (reference sequence). CDR3 length: 14 residues. CDR3 sequence reads: CASSLAGGADTQYF. The CDR3 region has the DNA TGTGCCAGCAGCTTAGCGGGGGGCGCAGATACGCAGTATTTT.

The chain recombines TRBV7-9 with TRBJ2-3, with 8 bases fitting TRBD1. CDR3 length: 16 residues. V lost 1 base and J lost 5; bases outside the gene matches: 8. Germline-derived CDR1 and CDR2 are SEHNR and FQNEAQ (reference sequence). CDR3 residues: CASSLVGTGRGDTQYF. CDR3 in DNA: TGTGCCAGCAGCTTAGTGGGGACAGGTCGTGGAGATACGCAGTATTTT.

The rearrangement uses TRBV30 and TRBJ2-1; 7 positions agree with TRBD1. This CDR3 has 17 residues. Germline-derived CDR1 and CDR2 are GTSNPN and SVGIG (reference sequence). V dropped 1 base and J dropped 2; count of bases not matched to a gene: 11. CDR3 in amino acids: CAWSGGTEISTYNEQFF. For the CDR3, the DNA is TGTGCCTGGAGTGGGGGGACAGAAATATCTACCTACAATGAGCAGTTCTTC.

This chain connects TRBV6-5 to TRBJ1-2, with TRBD1 as a possible D gene (6 bases). Trimming pared 4 bases from V and 8 bases from J, leaving 11 bases between. Germline lookup yields CDR1 MNHEY and CDR2 SVGAGI. The CDR3 length is 12 residues. The CDR3 region has the DNA TGTGCCAGCAGTTTCGGGGGGGCAGGCTACACCTTC. Translation gives CASSFGGAGYTF.

A note on this clone: An end of the junction does not agree with germline; a read error may underlie this. The V and J genes are TRBV6-6 and TRBJ1-3; tentatively, D is TRBD1 (6 bases). Germline V gene lookup returns CDR1 MNHNY and CDR2 SVGAGI (reference sequence). The CDR3 contains 15 residues. The CDR3 nucleotides are TGTGTCAGCAGTTACCTGGACAGCTCTGGAAACACCATATATTTT. Protein: CVSSYLDSSGNTIYF.

This clone was observed a few times. The rearrangement joins TRBV7-3 to TRBJ1-2; D perhaps matches TRBD1 (6 bases). CDR1 and CDR2 (germline): SGHTA, FQGTGA. The V end was cut by 5 bases, the J end by 4 bases, with 11 bases between. The CDR3 covers 13 residues. This CDR3 reads CASSPGTPYGYTF. DNA of the CDR3: TGTGCCAGCAGCCCCGGGACACCCTATGGCTACACCTTC.

The genes are TRBV4-3 and TRBJ2-7; 8 nucleotides line up with TRBD1. Unmatched junction bases numbered 9, after V lost 6 bases and J lost 5 bases. Germline CDR1 LGHNA, CDR2 YSLEER. The CDR3 has 14 residues. The CDR3 DNA follows: TGCGCCAGCAGTCCCACGGACAGGGCTGACGAGCAGTACTTC. Protein sequence: CASSPTDRADEQYF.

This sequence joins TRBV13 and TRBJ1-4; D is unclear. This CDR3 is built from 13 residues. The ends were cut back, 5 bases at V and 7 bases at J, with 11 bases in the middle. From germline, CDR1 is PRHDT and CDR2 FYEKMQ (reference sequence). The CDR3 bases are TGTGCCAGCAGCCCCTCAAGGAGTGAAAAACTGTTTTTT. It encodes CASSPSRSEKLFF. Full variable domain (remainder filled in from reference TRBV13 and TRBJ1-4): AAGVIQSPRHLIKEKRETATLKCYPIPRHDTVYWYQQGPGQDPQFLISFYEKMQSDKGSIPDRFSAQQFSDYHSELNMSSLELGDSALYFCASSPSRSEKLFFGSGTQLSVL.

The rearrangement uses TRBV6-5 and TRBJ1-5; unclear D gene. Trimming took off 2 bases at V and 6 bases at J, with 8 bases between the two ends. The CDR3 runs 13 residues. CDR1 MNHEY and CDR2 SVGAGI come from the germline V gene. In DNA, the CDR3 is TGTGCCAGCAGTTACCAGAGCGGTCAGCCCCAGCATTTT. Translating gives CASSYQSGQPQHF.

In the case of this clone: Germline and junction disagree at one end, which may indicate a read error. The chain employs TRBV2 and TRBJ2-4, with D possibly being TRBD2 (6 bases). This CDR3 region has 12 residues. Germline V gene sequence: CDR1 SNHLY, CDR2 FYNNEI. CDR3 DNA: TGTGCCAGCAGTGAGACGGGACTGGCCTCCCCCTTC. The encoded protein is CASSETGLASPF.

The chain couples TRBV5-8 to TRBJ1-1, with D tentatively TRBD1 (6 bases). CDR1 SGHTS and CDR2 YDEGEE come from the germline V gene. This CDR3 spans 15 amino acids. The V and J ends lost 0 bases and 8 bases respectively, with 17 bases between them. The DNA of the CDR3 is TGTGCCAGCAGCTTGGCCGGTGAGGACAGTGACGAAGCTTTCTTT. Translating it yields CASSLAGEDSDEAFF.

The V call is TRBV5-4, the J call TRBJ1-2; D ambiguous. Germline values: CDR1 SGHNT, CDR2 YYREEE (reference sequence). Deletions cut 4 bases from V and 2 bases from J, with 9 bases between. CDR3 length: 13 amino acids. The CDR3 here is CASSQTPNYGYTF. The CDR3 DNA follows: TGTGCCAGCAGCCAAACACCGAACTATGGCTACACCTTC. The full variable domain, with the rest looked up from reference TRBV5-4 and TRBJ1-2, is ETGVTQSPTHLIKTRGQQVTLRCSSQSGHNTVSWYQQALGQGPQFIFQYYREEENGRGNFPPRFSGLQFPNYSSELNVNALELDDSALYLCASSQTPNYGYTFGSGTRLTVV.

In this sample, this clone turned up a few times. The chain carries TRBV6-5 and TRBJ2-7; D unresolved. The CDR3 totals 15 residues. Per the germline V gene, CDR1 is MNHEY and CDR2 is SVGAGI. Trimming left V 1 base short and J 2 bases short, with 12 bases between. CDR3 amino acids: CASSYLAHGAYEQYF. CDR3 coding DNA: TGTGCCAGCAGTTACTTGGCCCACGGAGCCTACGAGCAGTACTTC.

CDR3 coding DNA: TGTGCCAGCAGTGAAGCCGGGGAAAACGCCAAAAACATTCAGTACTTC. Its translation: CASSEAGENAKNIQYF. The chain has TRBV6-1 and TRBJ2-4; D might be TRBD2 (5 bases). Looked up from germline, CDR1 is MNHNS and CDR2 is SASEGT. CDR3 length: 16 amino acids. Deletions cut 0 bases from V and 1 base from J, with 10 bases between.

The CDR3 protein is CASSPRGSGGREQYF. The CDR3 DNA sequence: TGTGCCAGCAGCCCTCGGGGTAGCGGGGGTCGGGAGCAGTACTTC. V usage is TRBV7-9 and J usage is TRBJ2-7; 9 nucleotides line up with TRBD2. From germline, CDR1 is SEHNR and CDR2 FQNEAQ (reference sequence). The V gene end was trimmed by 5 bases and the J gene end by 7 bases; junction bases not matched to a gene: 12. The CDR3 runs to 15 residues. The whole variable domain, remainder taken from reference TRBV7-9 and TRBJ2-7, is DTGVSQNPRHKITKRGQNVTFRCDPISEHNRLYWYRQTLGQGPEFLTYFQNEAQLEKSRLLSDRFSAERPKGSFSTLEIQRTEQGDSAMYLCASSPRGSGGREQYFGPGTRLTVT.

J is TRBJ1-6 and V is TRBV4-1, with D perhaps matching TRBD1 (5 bases). Trimming took 0 bases from V and 0 from J, leaving 15 bases between them. Germline V gene lookup returns CDR1 MGHRA and CDR2 YSYEKL. The CDR3 spans 19 residues. The CDR3 protein is CASSQDYTGENSYNSPLHF. The DNA for the CDR3 is TGCGCCAGCAGCCAAGATTATACAGGTGAAAACTCCTATAATTCACCCCTCCACTTT.

The chain links TRBV7-6 to TRBJ1-1, with 9 bases aligning to TRBD1. Germline CDR1 reads SGHVS; CDR2 reads FNYEAQ. The CDR3 has 15 amino acids. J lost 6 bases, V lost 2 bases, and 7 bases had no gene match. The CDR3 region has the DNA TGTGCCAGCAGCTTAAGGGGGGGACAGGGATCTGAAGCTTTCTTT. It is translated as CASSLRGGQGSEAFF.

The J gene is TRBJ1-1, the V gene TRBV10-1; a possible D gene is TRBD1 (5 bases). The germline V and J ends were trimmed by 11 bases and 3 bases, with 10 bases remaining between them. Germline CDR1 and CDR2: WNHNN and SYGVQD (reference sequence). The CDR3 is 11 residues long. The CDR3 bases are TGCGCCGGAGGGACGGACACTGAAGCTTTCTTT. Translation gives CAGGTDTEAFF.

This clone was found a few times. The J gene is TRBJ2-5, the V gene TRBV28; maybe TRBD2 (6 bases). Germline V gene sequence: CDR1 MDHEN, CDR2 SYDVKM. The CDR3 consists of 14 residues. Trimming shortened V by 6 bases and J by 3 bases, and 14 bases separated the two germline ends. As DNA, the CDR3 is TGTGCCAGCAGCTTGGCCGGGGAGGAAGAGACCCAGTACTTC. Translating it yields CASSLAGEEETQYF.

The rearrangement links TRBV5-1 to TRBJ1-3, with 7 bases lining up with TRBD1. The CDR3 has 15 residues. Germline lookup yields CDR1 SGHRS and CDR2 YFSETQ. Losses at the gene ends were 4 bases for V and 0 bases for J; bases not matched to a gene: 4. The CDR3 sequence is CASSEQGSSGNTIYF. In DNA, the CDR3 is TGCGCCAGCAGCGAACAGGGGAGCTCTGGAAACACCATATATTTT.

The chain employs TRBV30 and TRBJ2-2; tentatively, D is TRBD2 (6 bases). V lost 0 bases and J lost 6, with 14 bases in between. Germline-derived CDR1 and CDR2 are GTSNPN and SVGIG (reference sequence). CDR3 length: 15 amino acids. Here the CDR3 reads CAWSVPGTLPGELFF. DNA for the CDR3: TGTGCCTGGAGTGTACCTGGGACTCTCCCCGGGGAGCTGTTTTTT.

This clone showed up many times. The genes are TRBV5-8 and TRBJ1-2; D unclear. The germline CDR1 and CDR2 sequences are SGHTS and YDEGEE. Trimming left V 0 bases short and J 0 bases short, with 9 bases between. CDR3 length equals 15 residues. CDR3 sequence (DNA): TGTGCCAGCAGCTTGGCGGGTCGGGCTAACTATGGCTACACCTTC. This codes for CASSLAGRANYGYTF.

The chain is built from TRBV9 and TRBJ2-3; TRBD2 might be the D (6 bases). The germline CDR1 and CDR2 sequences are SGDLS and YYNGEE. The CDR3 is made up of 12 amino acids. V gave up 2 bases and J gave up 6 bases, with 7 bases separating them. Written as DNA, the CDR3 is TGTGCCAGCAGCGTCCGGGGGGATACGCAGTATTTT. Residues: CASSVRGDTQYF.

The CDR3 sequence: CASSPLTGDRAEAFF. The CDR3 nucleotides are TGTGCCAGCAGTCCCCTCACAGGGGATCGGGCTGAAGCTTTCTTT. V is TRBV28 and J is TRBJ1-1, with 7 bases aligning to TRBD1. Germline V gene lookup returns CDR1 MDHEN and CDR2 SYDVKM. The CDR3 totals 15 residues. Germline trimming cut 5 bases from V and 6 bases from J; bases unmatched to any gene: 12.

The gene calls are TRBV30 and TRBJ2-3; D is perhaps TRBD2 (6 bases). This CDR3 region has 14 residues. The V end lost 3 bases, the J end lost 2 bases, and 12 bases lay between the germline ends. In germline, CDR1 is GTSNPN, CDR2 SVGIG (reference sequence). CDR3 loop: CAWRWGGTTDTQYF. The CDR3 nucleotides read TGTGCCTGGAGGTGGGGCGGGACCACAGATACGCAGTATTTT. Drawing the rest from reference TRBV30 and TRBJ2-3, the complete variable domain is SQTIHQWPATLVQPVGSPLSLECTVEGTSNPNLYWYRQAAGRGLQLLFYSVGIGQISSEVPQNLSASRPQDRQFILSSKKLLLSDSGFYLCAWRWGGTTDTQYFGPGTRLTVL.